The clone carrying this T cell receptor (beta chain) was detected only once. This CDR3 is 16 amino acids long. V lost 0 bases and J 2 bases, leaving 11 bases between the germline ends. Germline V gene sequence: CDR1 ENHRY, CDR2 SYGVKD. The sample originates from a study of technical replicates of blood from several donors. Libraries were prepared by immunoSEQ multiplex PCR; TCRdb keeps only in-frame clonotypes and omits some of them. Of roughly 65,000 clones in the sample, around 87% were seen once. The V and J genes are TRBV10-3 and TRBJ1-5; D gene unclear. The sequence was collected from a human donor in good health. Some clones in this sample may be carry-over from other donors' samples. Sequenced sample: PBMCs. The CDR3 bases are TGTGCCATCAGTGAGTCCGCAGGCCTGGGCAATCAGCCCCAGCATTTT. Translation gives CAISESAGLGNQPQHF.